This T cell receptor beta chain was retrieved from a study of post-analysis software for immune sequencing data. Study at large: The disease courses covered relapsing-remitting, secondary progressive and progressive-relapsing multiple sclerosis.

There are a few counts of this clonotype. What it binds is unknown. Researchers reported that TCR beta cDNA libraries carried unique molecular identifiers. TCRdb recomputed calls from the PCR reads with MiXCR, one row per CDR3 protein. The sample consists of roughly 400,000 distinct CDR3 sequences, approximately 38% of them appearing once. Study outcomes and limitations: TRBV segments more frequent in patients than in controls numbered roughly 5 and included TRBV5-6, TRBV5-1 and TRBV20-1. Samples made in the same batch grouped tightly together by F measure.

CDR1 and CDR2 from the germline V gene are LNHNV and YYDKDF (reference sequence). The CDR3 runs to 14 residues. V was cut by 5 bases and J by 7 bases, with 14 bases left in between. The sample comprised blood. J is TRBJ1-4 and V is TRBV15; no clear D gene. This clonotype was sampled from a girl aged 2 to 9 with multiple sclerosis. DNA of the CDR3: TGTGCCACCAGCCCGAGGGTGGGTCCTGAAAAACTGTTTTTT. It translates to CATSPRVGPEKLFF.